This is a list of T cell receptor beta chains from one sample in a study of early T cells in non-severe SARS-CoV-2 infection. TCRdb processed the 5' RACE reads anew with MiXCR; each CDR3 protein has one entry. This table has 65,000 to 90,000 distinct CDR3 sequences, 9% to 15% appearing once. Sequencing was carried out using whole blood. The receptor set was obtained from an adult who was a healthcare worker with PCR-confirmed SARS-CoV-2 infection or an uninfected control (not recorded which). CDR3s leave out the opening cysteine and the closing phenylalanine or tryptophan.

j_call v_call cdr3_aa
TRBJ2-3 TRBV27 ASSLKGLPEIGTQY
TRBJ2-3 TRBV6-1 ASSEVSAGTRDTQY
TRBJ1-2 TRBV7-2 ASSLGGLEYGYT
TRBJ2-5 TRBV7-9 ASSLMSGVETQY
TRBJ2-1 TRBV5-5 ASRGEEYNEQF
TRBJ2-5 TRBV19 ASSTRTGVPQETQY
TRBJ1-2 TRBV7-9 ASSAGQPSYGYT
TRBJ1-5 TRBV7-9 ASSVQGGNQPQH
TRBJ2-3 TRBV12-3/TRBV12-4 ASSPRRHERGTQY
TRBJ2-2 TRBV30 AWSVLVGELF
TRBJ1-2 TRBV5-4 ASSPQGAYGYT
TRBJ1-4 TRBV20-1 SARQGDEKLF
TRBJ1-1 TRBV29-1 SVVGGRHEAF
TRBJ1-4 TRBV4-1 ASSQVGQGNEKLF
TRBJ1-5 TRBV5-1 ASSLEARKNQPQH
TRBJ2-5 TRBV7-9 ASSLGYGETQY
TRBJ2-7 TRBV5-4 ASSSAGPQEQY
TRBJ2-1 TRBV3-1 ASSQSLDEQF
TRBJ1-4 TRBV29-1 SATDAPSEKLF
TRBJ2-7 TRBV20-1 SARNLGAYEQY
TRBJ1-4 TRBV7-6 ASSFQTGTNEKLF
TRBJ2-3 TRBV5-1 ASSPAGGLDTQY
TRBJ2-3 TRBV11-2 ASSLDRGTPSTDTQY
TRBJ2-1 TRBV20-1 SARDPGQSSYNEQF
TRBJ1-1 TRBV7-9 ASSFPGTGLTEAF
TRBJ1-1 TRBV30 AWMNRVNTEAF
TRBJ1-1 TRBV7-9 ASSLWTENTEAF